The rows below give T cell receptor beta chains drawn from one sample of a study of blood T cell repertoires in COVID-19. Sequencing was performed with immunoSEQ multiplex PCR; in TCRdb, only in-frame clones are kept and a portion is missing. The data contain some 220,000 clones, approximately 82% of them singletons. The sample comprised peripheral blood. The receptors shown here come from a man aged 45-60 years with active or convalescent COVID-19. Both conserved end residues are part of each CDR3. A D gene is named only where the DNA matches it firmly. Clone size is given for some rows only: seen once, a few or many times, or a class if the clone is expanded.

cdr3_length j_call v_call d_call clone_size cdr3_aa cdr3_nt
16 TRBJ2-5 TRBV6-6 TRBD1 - CASSSLTGTGQETQYF TGTGCCAGCAGTTCACTCACCGGGACAGGGCAAGAGACCCAGTACTTC
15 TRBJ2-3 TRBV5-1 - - CASSLRGAGTDTQYF TGCGCCAGCAGCTTGCGGGGGGCCGGCACAGATACGCAGTATTTT
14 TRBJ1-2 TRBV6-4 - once CASSPDRLSDGYTF TGTGCCAGCAGTCCGGACCGGCTTAGCGATGGCTACACCTTC
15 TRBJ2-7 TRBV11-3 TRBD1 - CASSLTGGQGFEQYF TGTGCCAGCAGCCTAACAGGGGGACAGGGGTTCGAGCAGTACTTC
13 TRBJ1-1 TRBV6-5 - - CASGRDFGSEAFF TGTGCCAGTGGTAGGGACTTTGGATCTGAAGCTTTCTTT
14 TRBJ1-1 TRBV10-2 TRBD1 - CASTETGMNTEAFF TGCGCCAGCACTGAGACAGGGATGAACACTGAAGCTTTCTTT
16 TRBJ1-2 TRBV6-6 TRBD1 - CASSYQTGFGVSGYTF TGTGCCAGCAGTTACCAGACAGGGTTTGGTGTTAGTGGCTACACCTTC
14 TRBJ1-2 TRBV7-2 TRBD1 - CASSPQGARIGYTF TGTGCCAGCAGCCCACAGGGGGCGCGGATAGGCTACACCTTC
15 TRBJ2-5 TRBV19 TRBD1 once CASAHRGYDKETQYF TGTGCCAGCGCCCACAGGGGGTACGATAAAGAGACCCAGTACTTC
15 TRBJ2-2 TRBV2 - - CASSARTRNTGELFF TGTGCCAGCAGTGCGCGGACAAGAAACACCGGGGAGCTGTTTTTT
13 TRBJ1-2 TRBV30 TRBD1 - CAWSRGRTGGYTF TGTGCCTGGAGTAGGGGGCGGACCGGGGGCTACACCTTC
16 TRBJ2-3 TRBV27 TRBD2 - CASSLSLAAHGDTQYF TGTGCCAGCAGTTTATCCCTAGCGGCGCATGGGGATACGCAGTATTTT
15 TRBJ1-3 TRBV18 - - CASSPQSGPGNTIYF TGTGCCAGCTCACCACAATCAGGGCCAGGAAACACCATATATTTT
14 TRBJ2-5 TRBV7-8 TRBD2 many CASYSGSKGETQYF TGTGCCAGTTATAGCGGGAGCAAAGGGGAGACCCAGTACTTC
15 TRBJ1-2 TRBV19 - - CASSASRTFVYGYTF TGTGCCAGTAGTGCCTCTCGGACATTCGTCTATGGCTACACCTTC
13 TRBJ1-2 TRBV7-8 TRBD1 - CASSFLQGNGYTF TGTGCCAGCAGCTTTCTACAGGGGAATGGCTACACCTTC
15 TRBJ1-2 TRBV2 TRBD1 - CATGGTGGAGYGYTF TGTGCCACCGGAGGGACAGGGGGCGCCGGCTATGGCTACACCTTC
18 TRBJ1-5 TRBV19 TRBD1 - CASSIFLWGTGASQPQHF TGTGCCAGTAGTATATTTTTGTGGGGGACAGGGGCCAGTCAGCCCCAGCATTTT
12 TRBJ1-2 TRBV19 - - CAGSKQGYGYTF TGTGCCGGATCAAAACAGGGATATGGCTACACCTTC
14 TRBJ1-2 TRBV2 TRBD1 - CASSRLQGNYGYTF TGTGCCAGCAGCCGTTTACAGGGGAACTATGGCTACACCTTC
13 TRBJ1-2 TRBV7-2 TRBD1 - CASSVQGNYGYTF TGTGCCAGCAGCGTACAGGGGAACTATGGCTACACCTTC
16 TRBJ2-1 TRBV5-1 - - CASSLRGPSSYNEQFF TGCGCCAGCAGCTTGAGGGGCCCTAGCTCCTACAATGAGCAGTTCTTC
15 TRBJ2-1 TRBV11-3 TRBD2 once CASSPRGGSYNEQFF TGTGCCAGCAGCCCGCGGGGCGGGAGTTACAATGAGCAGTTCTTC
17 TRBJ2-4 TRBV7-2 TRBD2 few CASSLRSSGSAKNIQYF TGTGCCAGCAGCTTAAGGTCTAGCGGTTCAGCCAAAAACATTCAGTACTTC
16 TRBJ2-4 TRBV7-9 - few CASSPRDKLAKNIQYF TGTGCCAGCAGCCCCCGGGACAAACTAGCCAAAAACATTCAGTACTTC
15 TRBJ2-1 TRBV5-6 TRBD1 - CASSFRGPTYNEQFF TGTGCCAGCAGCTTTAGGGGGCCTACCTACAATGAGCAGTTCTTC
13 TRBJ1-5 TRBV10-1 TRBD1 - CASSADRAQPQHF TGCGCCAGCAGCGCGGACAGGGCTCAGCCCCAGCATTTT
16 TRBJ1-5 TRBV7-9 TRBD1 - CASSLSLGQVNQPQHF TGTGCCAGCAGCCTATCCCTTGGACAGGTCAATCAGCCCCAGCATTTT
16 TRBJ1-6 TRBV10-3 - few CAISDSTVFYNSPLHF TGTGCCATCAGTGACTCGACTGTTTTTTATAATTCACCCCTCCACTTT
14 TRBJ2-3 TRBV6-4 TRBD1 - CASSPGQGTDTQYF TGTGCCAGCAGCCCGGGACAGGGCACAGATACGCAGTATTTT
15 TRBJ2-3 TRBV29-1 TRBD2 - CSVVSSGSAADTQYF TGCAGCGTTGTTTCTAGCGGTTCTGCAGCAGATACGCAGTATTTT
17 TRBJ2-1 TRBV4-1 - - CASSLLPGQLGDNEQFF TGCGCCAGCAGCTTGCTCCCGGGACAATTAGGGGATAATGAGCAGTTCTTC
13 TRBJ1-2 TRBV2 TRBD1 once CAYRQGADHGYTF TGTGCGTACAGACAGGGGGCGGATCACGGCTACACCTTC
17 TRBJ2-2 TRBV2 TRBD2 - CASSETSGGIYTGELFF TGTGCCAGCAGCGAGACTAGCGGGGGAATTTACACCGGGGAGCTGTTTTTT
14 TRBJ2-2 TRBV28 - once CASSSTRGAGELFF TGTGCCAGCAGTTCTACCAGGGGCGCCGGGGAGCTGTTTTTT
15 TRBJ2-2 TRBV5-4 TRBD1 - CASSLGQGTTGELFF TGTGCCAGCAGCTTGGGACAGGGTACCACCGGGGAGCTGTTTTTT
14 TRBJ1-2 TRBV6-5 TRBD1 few CASRETGANYGYTF TGTGCCAGCAGGGAGACAGGGGCCAACTATGGCTACACCTTC
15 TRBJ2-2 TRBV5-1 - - CASSLDAGATGELFF TGCGCCAGCAGCTTGGATGCGGGGGCTACCGGGGAGCTGTTTTTT